This TCR beta chain was sequenced in a study of cytomegalovirus exposure and HLA in healthy donors. General study results and limits: Sequencing depth across donors, presence/absence analyses assumed, was roughly uniform. TCR beta chain V- and J-gene trimming was linked, in a later analysis, to a missense variant in DCLRE1C.

In regard to this clone: Antigen: not known.

The PCR made use of 60 Vbeta and 13 Jbeta primers. Only in-frame clones appear in the TCRdb table, and some are missing; sequencing was by immunoSEQ multiplex PCR. The sample carries approximately 220,000 clones, approximately 83% recorded once. Germline-derived CDR1 and CDR2 are PRHDT and FYEKMQ (reference sequence). This CDR3 is 15 amino acids long. With 3 bases clipped from V and 5 bases from J, the junction kept 5 bases outside the gene matches. Source material: PBMCs. This sequence was found in a boy between 2 and 15 years old in good health and CMV-seronegative. The chain links TRBV13 to TRBJ2-1, with 9 bases fitting TRBD2. This CDR3 is CASSLSGTSNNEQFF. CDR3 sequence (DNA): TGTGCCAGCAGCTTGAGTGGGACTAGCAACAATGAGCAGTTCTTC. The entire variable domain, with the rest obtained from reference TRBV13 and TRBJ2-1, is as follows: AAGVIQSPRHLIKEKRETATLKCYPIPRHDTVYWYQQGPGQDPQFLISFYEKMQSDKGSIPDRFSAQQFSDYHSELNMSSLELGDSALYFCASSLSGTSNNEQFFGPGTRLTVL.